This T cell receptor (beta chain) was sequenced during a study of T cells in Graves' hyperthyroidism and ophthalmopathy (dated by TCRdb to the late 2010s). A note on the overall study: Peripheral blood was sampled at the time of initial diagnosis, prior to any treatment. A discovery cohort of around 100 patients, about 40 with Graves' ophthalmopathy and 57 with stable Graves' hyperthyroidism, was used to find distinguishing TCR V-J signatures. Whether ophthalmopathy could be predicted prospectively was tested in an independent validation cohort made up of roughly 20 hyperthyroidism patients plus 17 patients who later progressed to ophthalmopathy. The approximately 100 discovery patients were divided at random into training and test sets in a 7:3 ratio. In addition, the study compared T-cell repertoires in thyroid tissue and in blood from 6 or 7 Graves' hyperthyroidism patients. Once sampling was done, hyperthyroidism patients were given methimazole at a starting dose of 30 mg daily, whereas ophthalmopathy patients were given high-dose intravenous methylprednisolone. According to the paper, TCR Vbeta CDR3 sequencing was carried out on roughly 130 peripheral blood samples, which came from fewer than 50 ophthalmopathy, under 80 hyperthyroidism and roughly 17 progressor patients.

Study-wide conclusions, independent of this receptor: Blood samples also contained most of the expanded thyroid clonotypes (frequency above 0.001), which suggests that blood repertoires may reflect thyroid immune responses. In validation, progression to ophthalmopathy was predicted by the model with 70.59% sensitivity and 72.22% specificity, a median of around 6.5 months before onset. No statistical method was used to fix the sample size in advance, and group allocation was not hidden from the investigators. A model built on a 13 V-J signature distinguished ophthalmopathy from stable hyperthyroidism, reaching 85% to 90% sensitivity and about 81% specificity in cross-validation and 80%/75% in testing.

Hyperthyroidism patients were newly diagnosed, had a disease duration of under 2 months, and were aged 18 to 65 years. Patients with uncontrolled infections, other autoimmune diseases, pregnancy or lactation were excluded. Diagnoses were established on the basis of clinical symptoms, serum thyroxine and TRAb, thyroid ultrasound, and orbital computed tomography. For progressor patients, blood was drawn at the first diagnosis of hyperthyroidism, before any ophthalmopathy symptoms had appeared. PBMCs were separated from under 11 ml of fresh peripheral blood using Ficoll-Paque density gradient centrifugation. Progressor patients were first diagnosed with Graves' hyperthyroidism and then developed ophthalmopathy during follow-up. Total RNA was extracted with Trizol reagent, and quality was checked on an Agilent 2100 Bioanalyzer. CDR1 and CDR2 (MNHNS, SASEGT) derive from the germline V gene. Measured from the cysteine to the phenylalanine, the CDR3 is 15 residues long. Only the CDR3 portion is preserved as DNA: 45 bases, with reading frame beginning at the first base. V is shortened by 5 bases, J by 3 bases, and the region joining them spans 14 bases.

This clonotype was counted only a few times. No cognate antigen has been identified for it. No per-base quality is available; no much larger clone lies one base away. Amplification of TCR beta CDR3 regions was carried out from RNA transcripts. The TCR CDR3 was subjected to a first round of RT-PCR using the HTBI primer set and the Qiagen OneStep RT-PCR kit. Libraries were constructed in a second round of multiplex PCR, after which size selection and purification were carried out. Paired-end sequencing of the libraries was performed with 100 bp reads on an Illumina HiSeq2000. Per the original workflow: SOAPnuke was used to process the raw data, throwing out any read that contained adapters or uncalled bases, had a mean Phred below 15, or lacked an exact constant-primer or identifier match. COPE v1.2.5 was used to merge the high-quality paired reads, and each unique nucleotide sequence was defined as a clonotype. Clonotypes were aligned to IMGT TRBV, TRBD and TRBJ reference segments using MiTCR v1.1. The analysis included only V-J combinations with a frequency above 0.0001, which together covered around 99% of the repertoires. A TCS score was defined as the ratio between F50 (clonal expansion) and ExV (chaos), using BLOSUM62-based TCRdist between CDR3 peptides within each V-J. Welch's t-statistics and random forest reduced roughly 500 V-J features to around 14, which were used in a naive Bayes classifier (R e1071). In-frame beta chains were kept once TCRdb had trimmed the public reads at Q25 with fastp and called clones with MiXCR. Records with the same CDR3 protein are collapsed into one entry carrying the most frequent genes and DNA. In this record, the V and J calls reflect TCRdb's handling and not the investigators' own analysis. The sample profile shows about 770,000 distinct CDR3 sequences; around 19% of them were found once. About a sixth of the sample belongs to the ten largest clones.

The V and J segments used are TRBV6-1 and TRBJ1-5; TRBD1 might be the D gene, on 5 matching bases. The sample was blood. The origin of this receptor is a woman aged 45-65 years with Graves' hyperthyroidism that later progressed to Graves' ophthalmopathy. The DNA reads TGTGCCAGCAGTTCCGGACACGAACACAATCAGCCCCAGCATTTT. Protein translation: CASSSGHEHNQPQHF.